Listed below are T cell receptor beta chains from one sample, sequenced in a study of CD8+CD57+ T cells in acquired aplastic anemia. TCRdb reprocessed the reads via MiXCR and lists one record per CDR3 protein. The sample lists roughly 200,000 distinct CDR3 sequences, roughly two thirds seen once, with around 50% in the top ten. Sample: sorted CD4+, CD8+, or CD8+CD57+ T cells (not recorded which) from PBMCs. All receptors derive from a human donor with aplastic anemia. Both conserved end residues are part of each CDR3. D genes are given only for firm matches. Not all rows give a size; the values are once, few, many and, for expanded clones, a class.

few	TRBV7-9	TRBJ2-5	NA	TGTGCCAGCAGCTTAGTTCCCCTTCAAGAGACCCAGTACTTC	CASSLVPLQETQYF
many	TRBV10-3	TRBJ2-7	TRBD1	TGTGCCTCCCGGGGACAGGGGATCCACGAGCAGTACTTC	CASRGQGIHEQYF
NA	TRBV5-1	TRBJ2-1	TRBD2	TGCGCCAGCAGCCCCATGGGGGGGGGGAACGAGCAGTTCTTC	CASSPMGGGNEQFF
few	TRBV20-1	TRBJ1-1	NA	TGCAGTGCTAGAGAAGGGACGGGGATGAACACTGAAGCTTTCTTT	CSAREGTGMNTEAFF
NA	TRBV27	TRBJ2-7	TRBD2	TGTGCCAGCAGTTTTTCTAGCGGGGAGAGCTCCTACGAGCAGTACTTC	CASSFSSGESSYEQYF
NA	TRBV6-1	TRBJ1-6	NA	TGTGCCAGCAACGGGGGGACGCAGGGGAATTCACCCCTCCACTTT	CASNGGTQGNSPLHF
many	TRBV7-9	TRBJ2-7	TRBD1	TGTGCCAGCAGCTGGGACAGCTCCTACGAGCAGTACTTC	CASSWDSSYEQYF
NA	TRBV7-9	TRBJ2-2	NA	TGTGCCAGCACCAGATCCACCGGGGAGCTGTTTTTT	CASTRSTGELFF
NA	TRBV29-1	TRBJ1-1	TRBD1	TGCAGCACGGACAGGGGGCGAACTGAAGCTTTCTTT	CSTDRGRTEAFF
NA	TRBV20-1	TRBJ2-5	TRBD1	TGCAGTGCTTGGACAGGGGTCGAGACCCAGTACTTC	CSAWTGVETQYF
NA	TRBV5-1	TRBJ2-3	NA	TGCGCCAGCAGCAAGGGCTTAACAGATACGCAGTATTTT	CASSKGLTDTQYF
NA	TRBV7-2	TRBJ2-1	NA	TGCGCCAGCAGCCAAGATGGGGCTACGCTACCATACGCACAAGAGCAGTTCTTC	CASSQDGATLPYAQEQFF
NA	TRBV4-1	TRBJ2-7	NA	TGCGCCAGCAGCCAAGGGTCGATGGCCCAAATATACGAGCAGTACTTC	CASSQGSMAQIYEQYF
NA	TRBV20-1	TRBJ2-3	TRBD2	TGCAGAGTCCTGGGACTAGCGGGAGGAACAGATACGCAGTATTTT	CRVLGLAGGTDTQYF
NA	TRBV7-2	TRBJ1-5	NA	TGTGCCAGCAGCTTAGGACCGTACAATCAGCCCCAGCATTTT	CASSLGPYNQPQHF
NA	TRBV20-1	TRBJ2-7	NA	TGCAGTGCTATGCGGGACAAGTCCTACGAGCAGTACTTC	CSAMRDKSYEQYF